One sample yielded the 31 T cell receptor beta chains listed below, sequenced in a study of blood T cell repertoires in COVID-19. Clones were read by immunoSEQ multiplex PCR, and TCRdb kept only the in-frame ones, dropping some. Of around 70,000 clones in the sample, around 83% are singletons; the top ten hold approximately 40%. Sequenced: peripheral blood. Every receptor here comes from a man of 80 years or more with acute or convalescent COVID-19.

This clone has at least ten counts. The chain employs TRBV28 and TRBJ1-1, with TRBD1 matching over 9 bases. Germline CDR1 and CDR2: MDHEN and SYDVKM. The CDR3 length is 14 residues. Trimming at V came to 6 bases and at J to 5 bases, leaving 7 bases not matched to a gene. Written as DNA, the CDR3 is TGTGCCAGCAGGGACACAGGGGGCGGGACTGAAGCTTTCTTT. Encoded protein: CASRDTGGGTEAFF. Supplemented by reference TRBV28 and TRBJ1-1, the full variable domain reads DVKVTQSSRYLVKRTGEKVFLECVQDMDHENMFWYRQDPGLGLRLIYFSYDVKMKEKGDIPEGYSVSREKKERFSLILESASTNQTSMYLCASRDTGGGTEAFFGQGTRLTVV.

The chain combines TRBV21-1 with TRBJ1-5; the table's D call, TRBD1, has no DNA check behind it. TRBV21-1 counts as a pseudogene. The CDR3 covers 12 residues. The CDR3 DNA sequence: TGTGCCAGCAGCTCTCCAGGATCGGCCCAGCATTTT. It specifies CASSSPGSAQHF.

The chain links TRBV5-1 to TRBJ1-4; D is uncertain. V lost 3 bases and J 8 bases, leaving 17 bases between the germline ends. From germline, CDR1 is SGHRS and CDR2 YFSETQ. This CDR3 is 15 amino acids long. CDR3: CASSSGSGLREKLFF. The CDR3 nucleotides are TGCGCCAGCAGCTCCGGGAGTGGGTTACGGGAAAAACTGTTTTTT.

V is TRBV7-2 and J is TRBJ1-1; 9 bases map to TRBD1. The germline CDR1 and CDR2 sequences are SGHTA and FQGNSA. The CDR3 totals 16 residues. J was trimmed by 4 bases and V by 0 bases; bases with no gene match: 6. CDR3 sequence: CASSLAGQGRVTEAFF. The CDR3, as DNA: TGTGCCAGCAGCTTAGCGGGACAGGGTCGGGTCACTGAAGCTTTCTTT.

The chain has TRBV5-1 and TRBJ1-1; no clear D gene. This CDR3 comprises 13 residues. Looked up from germline, CDR1 is SGHRS and CDR2 is YFSETQ. V lost 5 bases and J lost 2, with 10 bases in between. CDR3 bases: TGCGCCAGCAGGGTGGGCCTTAACACTGAAGCTTTCTTT. It encodes CASRVGLNTEAFF.

The genes are TRBV5-4 and TRBJ2-2, with D possibly matching TRBD2 (7 bases). The V end was cut by 4 bases, the J end by 0 bases, with 16 bases between. Germline assignment: CDR1 SGHNT and CDR2 YYREEE (reference sequence). CDR3 length: 17 amino acids. CDR3 loop: CASSPRGGGANTGELFF. For the CDR3, the DNA is TGTGCCAGCAGCCCCAGAGGCGGGGGCGCGAACACCGGGGAGCTGTTTTTT. Variable domain in full (rest from reference TRBV5-4 and TRBJ2-2): ETGVTQSPTHLIKTRGQQVTLRCSSQSGHNTVSWYQQALGQGPQFIFQYYREEENGRGNFPPRFSGLQFPNYSSELNVNALELDDSALYLCASSPRGGGANTGELFFGEGSRLTVL.

The J gene is TRBJ2-1, the V gene TRBV28; 7 bases fit TRBD1. CDR3 length: 14 amino acids. Germline V gene sequence: CDR1 MDHEN, CDR2 SYDVKM. The junction had 12 bases not matched to a gene; V was cut back by 7 bases and J by 9 bases. DNA of the CDR3: TGTGCCAGCACCCCTGGGACAGCTGGGGTTGAGCAGTTCTTC. As protein: CASTPGTAGVEQFF. Based on the CDR3 plus reference TRBV28 and TRBJ2-1, the full variable domain is DVKVTQSSRYLVKRTGEKVFLECVQDMDHENMFWYRQDPGLGLRLIYFSYDVKMKEKGDIPEGYSVSREKKERFSLILESASTNQTSMYLCASTPGTAGVEQFFGPGTRLTVL.

This sequence joins TRBV4-3 and TRBJ1-3; D is unclear. Germline V gives CDR1 LGHNA, CDR2 YSLEER. The length of the CDR3 is 16 residues. Trimming stripped 0 bases from V and 0 bases from J, with 9 bases between. CDR3 sequence reads: CASSQDLSSSGNTIYF. For the CDR3, the DNA is TGCGCCAGCAGCCAAGATCTATCGAGCTCTGGAAACACCATATATTTT.

The sample holds one count of this clone. The chain employs TRBV14 and TRBJ1-2; possibly TRBD1 for D (5 bases). V was clipped by 0 bases and J by 6 bases, with 14 bases between them. CDR1 is SGHDN and CDR2 is FVKESK in the germline V gene. The CDR3 runs 15 residues. CDR3 region: CASSQDLRTPNGYTF. CDR3 bases: TGTGCCAGCAGCCAAGATTTGAGGACACCCAATGGCTACACCTTC.

J is TRBJ2-6 and V is TRBV18, with 7 positions matching TRBD1. V lost 3 bases to trimming and J lost 4 bases; unmatched junction nucleotides: 9. The length of the CDR3 is 17 residues. Germline assignment: CDR1 KGHSH and CDR2 LQKENI. The CDR3 loop is CASSPLTGRSGANVLTF. The CDR3 region has the DNA TGTGCCAGCTCACCCTTGACAGGGCGTTCGGGGGCCAACGTCCTGACTTTC. Complete variable domain (other parts from reference TRBV18 and TRBJ2-6): NAGVMQNPRHLVRRRGQEARLRCSPMKGHSHVYWYRQLPEEGLKFMVYLQKENIIDESGMPKERFSAEFPKEGPSILRIQQVVRGDSAAYFCASSPLTGRSGANVLTFGAGSRLTVL.

This clone was seen only a few times. The chain has TRBV28 and TRBJ2-2; the match to TRBD2 covers 14 bases. This CDR3 contains 15 residues. Germline values: CDR1 MDHEN, CDR2 SYDVKM. V was clipped by 6 bases and J by 9 bases; unmatched bases: 6. The DNA for the CDR3 is TGTGCCAGCAGCCCGGGGACTAGCGGGAGAAGGGAGCTGTTTTTT. Translation: CASSPGTSGRRELFF.

The chain employs TRBV7-8 and TRBJ2-2, with 7 bases aligning to TRBD1. CDR1 and CDR2 from the germline V gene are SGHVS and FQNEAQ. V trimming: 4 bases; J trimming: 6 bases; junction bases outside the gene matches: 5. The CDR3 loop spans 14 amino acids. The CDR3 protein is CASSSTGVAGELFF. The CDR3 DNA follows: TGTGCCAGCAGCTCAACAGGGGTAGCCGGGGAGCTGTTTTTT.

V usage is TRBV7-8 and J usage is TRBJ2-3, with 7 positions matching TRBD2. The CDR3 covers 16 residues. J gave up 2 bases and V 5 bases, and 10 bases lay outside the gene matches. Germline CDR1 and CDR2: SGHVS and FQNEAQ. CDR3 nucleotides: TGTGCCAGCAGCCCACTGACTAGCCGTTCCACAGATACGCAGTATTTT. Translating gives CASSPLTSRSTDTQYF. Filled out from reference TRBV7-8 and TRBJ2-3, the complete variable domain reads GAGVSQSPRYKVAKRGQDVALRCDPISGHVSLFWYQQALGQGPEFLTYFQNEAQLDKSGLPSDRFFAERPEGSVSTLKIQRTQQEDSAVYLCASSPLTSRSTDTQYFGPGTRLTVL.

V gene TRBV7-2 combines with J gene TRBJ2-2; 9 nucleotides agree with TRBD2. J lost 0 bases, V lost 5 bases, and 4 bases had no gene match. The CDR3 loop spans 16 amino acids. Germline CDR1 is SGHTA and CDR2 is FQGNSA. CDR3: CASSATSGANTGELFF. Written as DNA, the CDR3 is TGTGCCAGCAGCGCGACTAGCGGAGCGAACACCGGGGAGCTGTTTTTT.

CDR3 nucleotides: TGCGCCAGCAGCTCTGAGGACAGGGGAAATACGCAGTATTTT. Protein product: CASSSEDRGNTQYF. This chain connects TRBV5-1 to TRBJ2-3, with 9 bases fitting TRBD1. This CDR3 is built from 14 residues. V shed 3 bases, J shed 7 bases, and the junction held 6 bases outside the gene matches. From germline, CDR1 is SGHRS and CDR2 YFSETQ.

The J gene is TRBJ1-6, the V gene TRBV5-6; 7 positions match TRBD1. J was trimmed by 5 bases and V by 3 bases; bases with no gene match: 5. The V gene's germline CDR1 is SGHDT and CDR2 YYEEEE. The CDR3 length is 15 residues. The CDR3 reads CASSSRTGNNSPLHF. CDR3 bases: TGTGCCAGCAGCTCACGGACAGGCAATAATTCACCCCTCCACTTT.

The J gene is TRBJ2-7, the V gene TRBV3-1 (or the pseudogene TRBV3-2); D is unresolved. Trimming took off 4 bases at V and 2 bases at J, with 9 bases between the two ends. The CDR3 loop spans 13 amino acids. Germline V gene sequence: CDR1 LGHDT, CDR2 YNNKEL (reference sequence). The CDR3 reads CASSLLSTYEQYF. The CDR3 nucleotides are TGTGCCAGCAGCCTACTATCCACCTACGAGCAGTACTTC.

The J gene is TRBJ1-2, the V gene TRBV20-1; D is unresolved. V was pared by 3 bases and J by 0 bases, with 5 bases between. The CDR3 contains 12 residues. CDR1 DFQATT and CDR2 SNEGSKA come from the germline V gene (reference sequence). The CDR3 DNA reads as TGCAGTGCTAGTCCGTCTAACTATGGCTACACCTTC. Protein: CSASPSNYGYTF.

The J gene is TRBJ1-6, the V gene TRBV5-6, with TRBD1 identical over 8 bases. CDR1 and CDR2 (germline): SGHDT, YYEEEE. J gave up 8 bases and V 1 base, and 5 bases lay outside the gene matches. The CDR3 is 15 amino acids. CDR3 region: CASSLYGQGYSPLHF. As DNA, the CDR3 is TGTGCCAGCAGCTTGTACGGACAGGGATATTCACCCCTCCACTTT. Using reference TRBV5-6 and TRBJ1-6 for the parts outside the CDR3, the full variable domain is DAGVTQSPTHLIKTRGQQVTLRCSPKSGHDTVSWYQQALGQGPQFIFQYYEEEERQRGNFPDRFSGHQFPNYSSELNVNALLLGDSALYLCASSLYGQGYSPLHFGNGTRLTVT.

The rearrangement uses TRBV6-5 and TRBJ1-3; unclear D gene. Trimming pared 2 bases from V and 0 bases from J, leaving 8 bases between. Germline V CDR1 and CDR2: MNHEY, SVGAGI. The CDR3 has 15 residues. The CDR3 spells CASSYDFNSGNTIYF. The CDR3 nucleotides read TGTGCCAGCAGTTACGACTTCAACTCTGGAAACACCATATATTTT.

This chain links TRBV7-9 with TRBJ1-4; 7 positions agree with TRBD1. The V gene end was trimmed by 9 bases and the J gene end by 5 bases; junction bases not matched to a gene: 6. Germline loops: CDR1 SEHNR, CDR2 FQNEAQ (reference sequence). The CDR3 is 13 amino acids. The CDR3 protein is CASNRGSNEKLFF. CDR3 DNA: TGTGCCAGTAACAGGGGTTCAAATGAAAAACTGTTTTTT.

The chain joins TRBV19 to TRBJ1-4; 8 bases agree with TRBD1. Germline CDR1 and CDR2: LNHDA and SQIVND (reference sequence). The ends lost 7 bases at V and 6 bases at J; junction bases unmatched: 7. The CDR3 length is 14 residues. Written as DNA, the CDR3 is TGTGCCAGTACAAGACAGGGGAGACATGAAAAACTGTTTTTT. Residues: CASTRQGRHEKLFF.

V gene TRBV24-1 combines with J gene TRBJ2-1; 8 nucleotides line up with TRBD2. V gave up 3 bases and J gave up 2 bases; unmatched junction bases: 8. CDR3 length: 17 amino acids. The germline V gene has CDR1 KGHDR and CDR2 SFDVKD. The CDR3 coding sequence is TGTGCCACCAGTGATCCTGAGGGCGGGAGGACCTACAATGAGCAGTTCTTC. Its protein is CATSDPEGGRTYNEQFF.

This chain uses TRBV5-4 with TRBJ1-1; D is uncertain. Germline V gene sequence: CDR1 SGHNT, CDR2 YYREEE (reference sequence). The V end was cut by 5 bases, the J end by 3 bases, with 11 bases between. This CDR3 is built from 13 residues. CDR3 loop: CASSLSIDTEAFF. In DNA, the CDR3 is TGTGCCAGCAGTCTATCGATCGACACTGAAGCTTTCTTT. Drawing the rest from reference TRBV5-4 and TRBJ1-1, the complete variable domain is ETGVTQSPTHLIKTRGQQVTLRCSSQSGHNTVSWYQQALGQGPQFIFQYYREEENGRGNFPPRFSGLQFPNYSSELNVNALELDDSALYLCASSLSIDTEAFFGQGTRLTVV.

This chain joins TRBV19 and TRBJ2-1, with TRBD1 matching over 7 bases. Germline V gene lookup returns CDR1 LNHDA and CDR2 SQIVND (reference sequence). The CDR3 extends over 15 amino acids. J was trimmed by 4 bases and V by 3 bases; bases with no gene match: 6. The CDR3 DNA sequence: TGTGCCAGTAGTATTGGGGACAGAAGATACAATGAGCAGTTCTTC. Protein product: CASSIGDRRYNEQFF.

The CDR3: CATSETSGGAWETQYF. Here the CDR3 DNA reads TGTGCCACCTCCGAGACTAGCGGGGGGGCCTGGGAGACCCAGTACTTC. The rearrangement uses TRBV2 and TRBJ2-5; 14 nucleotides align to TRBD2. This CDR3 is built from 16 residues. Germline lookup yields CDR1 SNHLY and CDR2 FYNNEI. V lost 10 bases and J lost 5; bases outside the gene matches: 12.

The chain carries TRBV5-5 and TRBJ2-2; TRBD1 aligns across 9 bases. This CDR3 has 15 amino acids. The ends lost 4 bases at V and 3 bases at J; junction bases unmatched: 4. Germline V gene lookup returns CDR1 SGHKS and CDR2 YYEKEE (reference sequence). Here the CDR3 DNA reads TGTGCCAGCAGCAGTAGACAGGGGGACACCGGGGAGCTGTTTTTT. The encoded protein is CASSSRQGDTGELFF.

Only a few counts were recorded for this clone. The V gene is TRBV27, the J gene TRBJ1-1, with TRBD1 matching over 8 bases. Losses at the gene ends were 6 bases for V and 6 bases for J; bases not matched to a gene: 18. The CDR3 loop spans 17 amino acids. Germline CDR1 MNHEY, CDR2 SMNVEV (reference sequence). The CDR3: CASRQRKGGRGLAEAFF. In nucleotides, the CDR3 is TGTGCCAGCAGACAACGAAAGGGGGGCAGGGGGCTCGCTGAAGCTTTCTTT.

V is TRBV19 and J is TRBJ2-5, with 7 bases aligning to TRBD1. This CDR3 spans 17 amino acids. Germline V gene lookup returns CDR1 LNHDA and CDR2 SQIVND (reference sequence). Trimming removed 4 bases from V and 2 bases from J; junction bases left unmatched: 13. The DNA of the CDR3 is TGTGCCAGTAGTACAGGGACAGAGGGCCGTTATCAAGAGACCCAGTACTTC. Encoded protein: CASSTGTEGRYQETQYF.

The V gene is TRBV5-4, the J gene TRBJ1-6; D possibly corresponds to TRBD1 (6 bases). The germline CDR1 and CDR2 sequences are SGHNT and YYREEE (reference sequence). The V gene lost 0 bases and the J gene lost 8 bases, with 9 bases spanning the gap. The CDR3 sequence is 14 residues long. CDR3 DNA: TGTGCCAGCAGCTTGGCAGGGGTAGATTCACCCCTCCACTTT. This codes for CASSLAGVDSPLHF.

This clone was counted once. The rearrangement uses TRBV18 and TRBJ2-7; 7 bases are a match to TRBD2. There are 14 residues in the CDR3. In germline, CDR1 is KGHSH, CDR2 LQKENI. V dropped 4 bases and J dropped 2; count of bases not matched to a gene: 5. The CDR3, as DNA: TGTGCCAGCTCACGGGGGGGGACTGCCTACGAGCAGTACTTC. It specifies CASSRGGTAYEQYF.